This T cell receptor beta chain was captured by sequencing in a study of blood T cell repertoires in COVID-19. The J segment lost 5 bases and the V segment lost 1 base, leaving 7 bases of the junction unmatched. In germline, CDR1 is SGHTA, CDR2 FQGTGA. The CDR3 runs 16 residues. Produced via immunoSEQ multiplex PCR; TCRdb's table is partial and in-frame only. This table has some 530,000 clones, roughly 85% appearing once. The chain joins TRBV7-3 to TRBJ2-2; 7 nucleotides agree with TRBD2. Sequenced sample: peripheral blood. This sequence was found in a human donor in a cohort sampled during active COVID-19. DNA for the CDR3: TGTGCCAGCAGCTTAAATGCGGGCGGGGGTACCGGGGAGCTGTTTTTT. This encodes CASSLNAGGGTGELFF. The full variable domain, rest sourced from reference TRBV7-3 and TRBJ2-2, is GAGVSQTPSNKVTEKGKYVELRCDPISGHTALYWYRQSLGQGPEFLIYFQGTGAADDSGLPNDRFFAVRPEGSVSTLKIQRTERGDSAVYLCASSLNAGGGTGELFFGEGSRLTVL.